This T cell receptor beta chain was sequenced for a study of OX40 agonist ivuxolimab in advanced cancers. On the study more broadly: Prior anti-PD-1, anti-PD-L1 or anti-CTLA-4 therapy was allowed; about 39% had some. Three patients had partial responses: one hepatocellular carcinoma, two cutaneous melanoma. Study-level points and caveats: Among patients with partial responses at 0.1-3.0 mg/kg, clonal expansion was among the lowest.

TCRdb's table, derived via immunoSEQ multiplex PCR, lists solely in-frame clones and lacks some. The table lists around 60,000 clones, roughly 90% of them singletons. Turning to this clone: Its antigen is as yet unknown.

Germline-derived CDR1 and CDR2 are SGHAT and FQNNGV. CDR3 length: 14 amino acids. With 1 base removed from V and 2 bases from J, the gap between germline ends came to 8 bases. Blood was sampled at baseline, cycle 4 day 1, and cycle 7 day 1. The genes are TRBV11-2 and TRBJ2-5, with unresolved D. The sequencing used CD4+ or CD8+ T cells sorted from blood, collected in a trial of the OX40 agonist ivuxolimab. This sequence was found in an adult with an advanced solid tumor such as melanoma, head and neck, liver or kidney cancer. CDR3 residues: CASSLGPEQETQYF. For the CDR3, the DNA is TGTGCCAGCAGCTTAGGGCCGGAACAAGAGACCCAGTACTTC.